Sequencing of this TCR beta chain was carried out in a study of blood T cells in healthy people across ages. General study findings and limits: Strong correlation existed between TCR beta diversity and naive T cell percentage. Unsorted PBMCs blocked a conclusive comparison of naive and antigen-experienced cells.

Primers used in a second PCR of roughly 6 to 11 cycles were a sample-barcoded 5' primer and a J-beta primer mix. All cDNA molecules were each tagged by a template-switch adaptor with 12 random nucleotides. One entry per CDR3 protein, called by TCRdb with MiXCR from the 5' RACE reads. Of some 790,000 distinct CDR3 sequences listed, 25% to 30% are singletons. Concerning this clonotype: Its antigen is unknown. One end of the junction varies from germline; a read error may be responsible.

The CDR3 length is 13 residues. Germline V CDR1 and CDR2: GTSNPN, SVGIG (reference sequence). Material for sequencing was blood. The chain combines TRBV30 with TRBJ1-1; 7 positions agree with TRBD1. The clonotype was recovered from a woman over 75 in good health. The CDR3 region has the DNA TGTGCCTGGAGTATACAGGGGTACACTGAAGATTTCTTT. Protein product: CAWSIQGYTEDFF.